Listed here are 10 T cell receptor beta chains from one sample, sequenced in a study of T cell responses to AZD1222 COVID-19 vaccine. The protocol was immunoSEQ multiplex PCR, while the TCRdb copy is restricted to in-frame clones and leaves out a portion. This sample yields some 140,000 clones, of which about 88% are seen a single time; over 8% belongs to the top ten. The sample was peripheral blood, taken 28 days after the second AZD1222 dose. These receptors were obtained from an adult who received the AZD1222 COVID-19 vaccine.

The chain employs TRBV29-1 and TRBJ1-2; D is unresolved. CDR1 and CDR2 (germline): SQVTM, ANQGSEA. This CDR3 region has 13 residues. The V end was cut by 5 bases, the J end by 8 bases, with 18 bases between. DNA of the CDR3: TGCAGCGTTCTGAGGCCCAACTTAGGGGGCTACACCTTC. Translation: CSVLRPNLGGYTF.

This clone ranks as medium-sized (0.01 to 0.1%). J is TRBJ2-1 and V is TRBV11-2, with D unclear. Germline CDR1 SGHAT, CDR2 FQNNGV. V was clipped by 1 base and J by 4 bases, with 11 bases between them. The CDR3 length is 15 residues. For the CDR3, the DNA is TGTGCCAGCAGCTTAGGCCATGCAAAATACAATGAGCAGTTCTTC. Translating gives CASSLGHAKYNEQFF.

J is TRBJ2-5 and V is TRBV7-6, with D hard to call. Germline CDR1 reads SGHVS; CDR2 reads FNYEAQ. V lost 5 bases, J lost 2 bases, and 15 bases lay in between. The CDR3 consists of 15 residues. For the CDR3, the DNA is TGTGCCAGCAGCCGACGCGTAGGGCCTCAAGAGACCCAGTACTTC. It is translated as CASSRRVGPQETQYF.

This rearrangement joins TRBV12-3 or TRBV12-4 to TRBJ1-2; D is unclear. The CDR3 has 13 residues. The V end lost 8 bases, the J end lost 7 bases, and 17 bases lay between the germline ends. CDR3 nucleotides: TGTGCCAGCGCACTGCGGGATCCACTTGGCTACACCTTC. Amino acid sequence: CASALRDPLGYTF.

The V gene is TRBV7-3, the J gene TRBJ2-7; unclear D gene. This CDR3 is built from 13 residues. V dropped 0 bases and J dropped 5 bases, with 8 bases sitting between them. CDR1 is SGHTA and CDR2 is FQGTGA in the germline V gene. The CDR3 sequence is CASSLTPRDEQYF. Written as DNA, the CDR3 is TGTGCCAGCAGCTTAACCCCCAGAGACGAGCAGTACTTC.

This rearrangement joins TRBV29-1 to TRBJ1-1; D call uncertain. Germline V lookup: CDR1 SQVTM, CDR2 ANQGSEA. CDR3 size: 12 residues. Trimming left V 6 bases short and J 7 bases short, with 15 bases between. The DNA for the CDR3 is TGCAGCGTAAAAAAGCCGGGCGATGAAGCTTTCTTT. This sequence encodes CSVKKPGDEAFF.

On this clone: A junction end diverges from the germline sequence, so it may reflect a read error. The chain recombines TRBV19 with TRBJ2-2; 9 nucleotides line up with TRBD2. This CDR3 spans 15 amino acids. Germline lookup yields CDR1 LNHDA and CDR2 SQIVND (reference sequence). Here the CDR3 reads CASTAGTSSHRGAVF. CDR3 nucleotides: TGTGCCAGTACCGCCGGGACTAGCAGTCACCGGGGAGCTGTTTTT.

This chain links TRBV5-6 with TRBJ2-7; weak D call: TRBD2 (6 bases). In germline, CDR1 is SGHDT, CDR2 YYEEEE. Between the trimmed V and J ends, which lost 1 base and 5 bases, there was a span of 13 bases. The CDR3 extends over 14 amino acids. The CDR3 is CASSLFWTGDEQYF. The CDR3 DNA sequence: TGTGCCAGCAGCTTGTTCTGGACGGGGGACGAGCAGTACTTC.

Here the CDR3 reads CASRDSGTMVYEQYF. For the CDR3, the DNA is TGTGCCAGCAGAGATTCCGGGACAATGGTGTACGAGCAGTACTTC. V and J are TRBV3-1 (or the pseudogene TRBV3-2) and TRBJ2-7, with a tentative D call TRBD1 (6 bases). The CDR3 consists of 15 residues. In germline, CDR1 is LGHDT, CDR2 YNNKEL (reference sequence). V was cut by 6 bases and J by 4 bases, with 19 bases left in between.

This chain joins TRBV5-1 and TRBJ1-5, with D perhaps matching TRBD1 (5 bases). CDR3 length: 14 residues. In germline, CDR1 is SGHRS, CDR2 YFSETQ. V was shortened by 7 bases and J by 3 bases, with 14 bases between the two germline ends. The CDR3 is CASALGPTNQPQHF. The DNA for the CDR3 is TGCGCCAGCGCTCTGGGACCGACCAATCAGCCCCAGCATTTT. Full variable domain (outside the CDR3, taken from reference TRBV5-1 and TRBJ1-5): KAGVTQTPRYLIKTRGQQVTLSCSPISGHRSVSWYQQTPGQGLQFLFEYFSETQRNKGNFPGRFSGRQFSNSRSEMNVSTLELGDSALYLCASALGPTNQPQHFGDGTRLSIL.